This T cell receptor (beta chain) comes out of a study of blood T cell repertoires in COVID-19. V was pared by 2 bases and J by 15 bases, with 14 bases between. The CDR3 loop spans 12 amino acids. Germline values: CDR1 SEHNR, CDR2 FQNEAQ (reference sequence). This clone was found a few times. The data were produced by immunoSEQ multiplex PCR, yet TCRdb's version contains in-frame clones alone and is incomplete. The sample consists of roughly 260,000 clones, 88% of them appearing once. Input material: peripheral blood. The chain is built from TRBV7-9 and TRBJ2-1, with D perhaps matching TRBD2 (6 bases). This sequence originates from a woman in her 30s with COVID-19, enrolled during active disease. The CDR3 region has the DNA TGTGCCAGCAGCTTAAGGGGCCAGGAGGGGTTCTTC. Encoded protein: CASSLRGQEGFF.